This T cell receptor beta chain emerged from a study of blood T cell repertoires in COVID-19. This CDR3 comprises 15 residues. The V gene lost 6 bases and the J gene lost 2 bases, with 14 bases spanning the gap. CDR1 MDHEN and CDR2 SYDVKM come from the germline V gene. Here immunoSEQ multiplex PCR was the method, and the copy in TCRdb shows in-frame clones only, minus some. The sample includes over 90,000 clones, roughly 80% of them seen just once. The sample holds a few counts of this clone. The chain has TRBV28 and TRBJ1-5; D might be TRBD1 (5 bases). The origin of this receptor is a man in his fifties or sixties with acute or convalescent COVID-19. Sequenced sample: peripheral blood. DNA of the CDR3: TGTGCCAGCAGGGGATCACCCAGGGGCAATCAGCCCCAGCATTTT. Residues: CASRGSPRGNQPQHF.